The sequence of this T cell receptor beta chain was determined in a study of blood T cell repertoires in COVID-19 (dated by TCRdb to the early 2020s). For the study in its entirety: Samples from collaborators originated in the United States, Italy and Spain and spanned both the acute and convalescent phases of COVID-19. The material from the prospective study consisted of cDNA or gDNA derived from T cells, B-cell-depleted T cells, or PBMCs. The dataset comprised deeply sampled blood TCRbeta repertoires from subjects exposed to, actively infected with, or recovered from COVID-19. A freely available public database, intended as a resource for researchers studying the immune response to SARS-CoV-2, is where the repertoires were released. The samples were drawn from the first 160 participants of the ongoing ImmuneRACE study and from 1,254 subjects provided by 6 global collaborators. Sample metadata almost always included a de-identified subject ID, COVID-19 status, age in years and sex. Where HLA class I and class II types were available, the types were taken from metadata supplied by the sample provider, not from assay-based typing. General findings and caveats noted by the study authors: The amount of clinical and demographic metadata varied by source and participant and was provided uncurated.

Samples from volunteer blood donors who had recovered from COVID-19 were contributed by a second Seattle source. Collaborating institutions collected whole blood in K2EDTA tubes following their own protocols. Collaborator samples were shipped for TCRbeta analysis as frozen whole blood, isolated PBMCs, or DNA extracted from either sample type. In the germline V gene (reference sequence), CDR1 corresponds to SGHKS and CDR2 to YYEKEE. The trim is 2 bases for V and 8 bases for J, with a gap of 13 bases between the germline ends. The CDR3 contains 14 residues, cysteine and phenylalanine counted. Only the CDR3 region is kept as DNA, spanning 42 bases read in frame from base 1. Comment on this clone: Its antigen is unknown. No base-level quality is on record; no much larger clone is a single base apart.

TCRbeta CDR3 regions were amplified from genomic DNA by means of the immunoSEQ Assay, a bias-controlled multiplex PCR. In the source study's methods: Nucleated cell counts per sample were estimated from amplification of reference gene primers within the assay. To quantify the absolute abundance of each unique TCRbeta CDR3 rearrangement, sequence reads were collapsed and filtered. For each sample, productive Simpson clonality was calculated as the square root of Simpson's diversity index over productive rearrangements. What TCRdb holds here is the immuneACCESS table cut down to in-frame rearrangements. Part of the clones is not present; checked against another copy, under half of the missing clones reflect an unresolved V gene, and the others are unexplained. That table supplies the V and J calls and clone size; D and trimming were determined from the DNA. This sample is represented by a few hundred thousand clones; 70% to 85% of them were singletons. The ten largest clones add up to more than 1.2% of the sample.

Specimen: peripheral blood. The receptor chain draws on TRBV5-5 and TRBJ1-4; the D gene lacks a confident call. The TCR sequence derives from a woman between 35 and 50 years old who had recovered from COVID-19. The DNA sequence is TGTGCCAGCAGCTTAATGGTCCTGGGCGAAAAACTGTTTTTT. It encodes CASSLMVLGEKLFF.